This TCR beta chain derives from a study of identical twins. As to this clonotype: Its target is not known.

Study-wide results and caveats: One should note that invariant MAIT and iNKT cells could partly confound zero-insertion analyses. Conclusions came from cross-sectional statistical analysis, not from following the same donors. Low generation probability was overrepresented in out-of-frame alpha sequences shared by twins.

TCRdb analysed the 5' RACE reads with MiXCR anew, one entry per CDR3 protein. The data contain hundreds of thousands of distinct CDR3 sequences, around 8.6% of them seen just once; the ten biggest clones take up 0.75% to 1%. Germline-derived CDR1 and CDR2 are MDHEN and SYDVKM. The CDR3 consists of 15 residues. With 6 bases clipped from V and 5 bases from J, the junction kept 6 bases outside the gene matches. The same data also contributed to another study, on yellow fever vaccine responses in identical twins. That investigation notes: It has been reported that, in twins, the vaccine T cell response seemed partly convergent and partly personalized.

The genes are TRBV28 and TRBJ1-4, with 10 bases that match TRBD1. The sequence derives from a woman between 18 and 29 years old in good health. Sequenced material: PBMCs. CDR3 residues: CASRLLGQGNEKLFF. In DNA form, the CDR3 reads TGTGCCAGCAGATTGCTGGGACAGGGGAATGAAAAACTGTTTTTT.